The 8 T cell receptor beta chains below all came from one sample that was sequenced in a study of blood T cell repertoires in COVID-19 (dated by TCRdb to 2018 to 2020). Libraries were prepared through the immunoSEQ multiplex PCR assay. TCRdb holds this immuneACCESS table with in-frame rearrangements only. Some clones are missing; in checked studies, unresolved V genes explain under half, and the rest has no known cause. In all, the sample holds a few hundred thousand clones, and 85% to 90% of those were seen once. The top ten constitute roughly 4.5% of the sample. Sequencing was performed on PBMCs or T cells enriched from blood (not recorded which). These receptors originate from a man aged 30 to 39 who had recovered from COVID-19.

The J gene is TRBJ2-3, the V gene TRBV24-1; 9 nucleotides line up with TRBD2. V lost 2 bases and J lost 4; bases outside the gene matches: 12. This CDR3 has 18 amino acids. The V gene's germline CDR1 is KGHDR and CDR2 SFDVKD. CDR3 in DNA: TGTGCCACCAGTGATTCGGGCGGGAGGGGTACCTGGGCAGATACGCAGTATTTT. This codes for CATSDSGGRGTWADTQYF.

The chain links TRBV10-1 to TRBJ2-7; D might be TRBD2 (7 bases). Germline V lookup: CDR1 WNHNN, CDR2 SYGVQD (reference sequence). Between the trimmed V and J ends, which lost 0 bases and 1 base, there was a span of 13 bases. The CDR3 has 16 amino acids. The CDR3: CASSESGGGGSYEQYF. CDR3 in DNA: TGCGCCAGCAGTGAGTCTGGGGGAGGGGGATCCTACGAGCAGTACTTC.

This clone has a single count. The chain combines TRBV24-1 with TRBJ2-1; TRBD2 matches at 8 bases. The CDR3 spans 12 residues. Germline-derived CDR1 and CDR2 are KGHDR and SFDVKD. Trimming took 6 bases from V and 11 from J; bases not matched to a gene: 5. The CDR3 DNA follows: TGTGCCACCAGTAAAGCTAGCGGGCAGCAGTTCTTC. This codes for CATSKASGQQFF.

The chain carries TRBV7-8 and TRBJ1-1; maybe TRBD1 (6 bases). There are 13 residues in the CDR3. The ends were cut back, 5 bases at V and 10 bases at J, with 17 bases in the middle. CDR1 is SGHVS and CDR2 is FQNEAQ in the germline V gene. The CDR3 reads CASSARTAKRAFF. In nucleotides, the CDR3 is TGTGCCAGCAGCGCGAGGACAGCGAAGCGAGCTTTCTTT.

The chain couples TRBV6-5 to TRBJ1-2, with 8 positions matching TRBD1. After removal of 6 bases from V and 2 bases from J, the junction contained 8 bases not matched to a gene. The CDR3 totals 15 residues. Per the germline V gene, CDR1 is MNHEY and CDR2 is SVGAGI. The CDR3 here is CASRPDWTGNYGYTF. The CDR3 coding sequence is TGTGCCAGCAGACCCGATTGGACAGGGAACTATGGCTACACCTTC.

Only a few counts were recorded for this clone. Its ends do not fully match the called genes, so a read error is possible. The chain employs TRBV30 and TRBJ2-7; TRBD1 matches at 7 bases. CDR1 is GTSNPN, CDR2 SVGIG, per germline (reference sequence). CDR3 length: 12 residues. The CDR3 loop is CARSKTGYEQYF. As DNA, the CDR3 is TGTGCCCGGAGCAAGACAGGGTACGAGCAGTACTTC. The full variable domain, rest sourced from reference TRBV30 and TRBJ2-7, is SQTIHQWPATLVQPVGSPLSLECTVEGTSNPNLYWYRQAAGRGLQLLFYSVGIGQISSEVPQNLSASRPQDRQFILSSKKLLLSDSGFYLCARSKTGYEQYFGPGTRLTVT.

The CDR3 spells CASRLRTGNMNTEAFF. CDR3 nucleotide sequence: TGTGCCAGCAGATTAAGGACAGGGAACATGAACACTGAAGCTTTCTTT. The chain couples TRBV7-9 to TRBJ1-1, with 8 bases lining up with TRBD1. V was clipped by 6 bases and J by 0 bases; unmatched bases: 9. The CDR3 is 16 amino acids. Germline V lookup: CDR1 SEHNR, CDR2 FQNEAQ (reference sequence).

The CDR3 loop reads CARRTSNTGELFF. CDR3 nucleotide sequence: TGTGCCAGGAGGACTAGCAACACCGGGGAGCTGTTTTTT. The rearrangement uses TRBV21-1 and TRBJ2-2; TRBD2 was called by the table and not checked on the DNA. TRBV21-1 is annotated as a pseudogene. CDR3 length equals 13 residues.